The clone carrying this T cell receptor beta chain was picked up one time. The CDR3 is made up of 13 amino acids. Per germline, CDR1 MNHEY and CDR2 SVGAGI. Trimming took 0 bases from V and 6 from J, leaving 8 bases between them. PCR amplification relied on 60 Vbeta primers (plus 13 Jbeta primers). The repertoire was sequenced with immunoSEQ multiplex PCR; TCRdb's copy has only in-frame clones and lacks some. Here the sample spans 150,000 to 200,000 clones, 78% being singletons. This record comes from a study of cytomegalovirus exposure and HLA in healthy donors. Sequencing was carried out using PBMCs. The receptor comes from a woman aged 30 to 39 in good health and CMV-seropositive. This chain joins TRBV6-5 and TRBJ1-2; D is unresolved. The CDR3 reads CASSYSRADGYTF. CDR3 in DNA: TGTGCCAGCAGTTACTCGCGCGCCGATGGCTACACCTTC.